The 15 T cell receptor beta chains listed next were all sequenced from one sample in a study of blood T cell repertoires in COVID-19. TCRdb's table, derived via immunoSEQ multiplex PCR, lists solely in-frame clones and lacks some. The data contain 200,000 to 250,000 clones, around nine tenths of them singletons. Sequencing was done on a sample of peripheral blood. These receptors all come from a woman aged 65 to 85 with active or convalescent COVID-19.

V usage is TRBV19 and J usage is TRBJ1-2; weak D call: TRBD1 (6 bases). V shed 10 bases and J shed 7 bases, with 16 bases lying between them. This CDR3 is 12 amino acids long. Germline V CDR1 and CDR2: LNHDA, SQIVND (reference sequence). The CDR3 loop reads CATRGGAGGYTF. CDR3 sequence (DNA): TGTGCCACCCGAGGGGGGGCTGGTGGCTACACCTTC.

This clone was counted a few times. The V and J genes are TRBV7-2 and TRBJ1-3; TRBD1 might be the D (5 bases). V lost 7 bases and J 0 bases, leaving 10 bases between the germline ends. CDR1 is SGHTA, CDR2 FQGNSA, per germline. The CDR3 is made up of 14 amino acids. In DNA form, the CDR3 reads TGTGCCAGCAAAGACAGTCTCTCTGGAAACACCATATATTTT. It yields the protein CASKDSLSGNTIYF.

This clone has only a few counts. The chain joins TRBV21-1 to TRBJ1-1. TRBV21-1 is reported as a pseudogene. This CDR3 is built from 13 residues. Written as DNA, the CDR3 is TGTGCCAGCGAGATTGGGAGGAACACTGAAGCTTTCTTT. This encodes CASEIGRNTEAFF.

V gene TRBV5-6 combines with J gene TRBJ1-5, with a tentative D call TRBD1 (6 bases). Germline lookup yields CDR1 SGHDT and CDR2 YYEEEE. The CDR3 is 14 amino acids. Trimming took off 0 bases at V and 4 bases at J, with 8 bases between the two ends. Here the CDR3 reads CASSLVGANQPQHF. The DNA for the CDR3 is TGTGCCAGCAGCTTGGTGGGGGCAAATCAGCCCCAGCATTTT. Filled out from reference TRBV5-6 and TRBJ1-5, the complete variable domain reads DAGVTQSPTHLIKTRGQQVTLRCSPKSGHDTVSWYQQALGQGPQFIFQYYEEEERQRGNFPDRFSGHQFPNYSSELNVNALLLGDSALYLCASSLVGANQPQHFGDGTRLSIL.

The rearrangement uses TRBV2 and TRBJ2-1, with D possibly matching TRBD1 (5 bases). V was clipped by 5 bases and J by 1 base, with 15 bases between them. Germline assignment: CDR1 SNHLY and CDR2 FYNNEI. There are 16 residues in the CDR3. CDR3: CASSKTRADSYNEQFF. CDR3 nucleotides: TGTGCCAGCAGTAAAACCAGGGCCGATTCCTACAATGAGCAGTTCTTC.

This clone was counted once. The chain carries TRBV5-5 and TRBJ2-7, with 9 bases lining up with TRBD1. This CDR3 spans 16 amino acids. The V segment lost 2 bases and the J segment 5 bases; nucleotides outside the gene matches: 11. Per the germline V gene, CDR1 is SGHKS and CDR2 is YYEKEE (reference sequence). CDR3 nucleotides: TGTGCCAGCAGCTTCGGCAACAGGGGGCAGAACGACGAGCAGTACTTC. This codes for CASSFGNRGQNDEQYF. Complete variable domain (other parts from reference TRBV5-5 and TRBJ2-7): DAGVTQSPTHLIKTRGQQVTLRCSPISGHKSVSWYQQVLGQGPQFIFQYYEKEERGRGNFPDRFSARQFPNYSSELNVNALLLGDSALYLCASSFGNRGQNDEQYFGPGTRLTVT.

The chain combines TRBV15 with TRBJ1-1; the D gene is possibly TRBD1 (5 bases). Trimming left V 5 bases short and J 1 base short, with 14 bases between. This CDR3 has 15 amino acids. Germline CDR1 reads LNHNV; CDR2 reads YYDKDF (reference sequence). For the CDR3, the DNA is TGTGCCACCAGCCGTCCCAGGGTTGGGAACACTGAAGCTTTCTTT. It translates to CATSRPRVGNTEAFF. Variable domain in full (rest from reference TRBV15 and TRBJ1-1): DAMVIQNPRYQVTQFGKPVTLSCSQTLNHNVMYWYQQKSSQAPKLLFHYYDKDFNNEADTPDNFQSRRPNTSFCFLDIRSPGLGDTAMYLCATSRPRVGNTEAFFGQGTRLTVV.

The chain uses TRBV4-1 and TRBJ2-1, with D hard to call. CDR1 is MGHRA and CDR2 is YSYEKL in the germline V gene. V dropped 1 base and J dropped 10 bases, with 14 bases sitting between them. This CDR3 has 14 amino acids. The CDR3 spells CASSQVPNPTEQFF. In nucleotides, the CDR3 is TGCGCCAGCAGCCAAGTCCCTAACCCCACCGAGCAGTTCTTC.

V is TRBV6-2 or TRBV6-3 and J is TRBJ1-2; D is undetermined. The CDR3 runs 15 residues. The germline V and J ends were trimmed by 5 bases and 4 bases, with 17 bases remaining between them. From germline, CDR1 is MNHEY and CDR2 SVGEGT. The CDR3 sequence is CASSPTEAPIYGYTF. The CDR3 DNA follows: TGTGCCAGCAGTCCAACAGAAGCCCCCATCTATGGCTACACCTTC.

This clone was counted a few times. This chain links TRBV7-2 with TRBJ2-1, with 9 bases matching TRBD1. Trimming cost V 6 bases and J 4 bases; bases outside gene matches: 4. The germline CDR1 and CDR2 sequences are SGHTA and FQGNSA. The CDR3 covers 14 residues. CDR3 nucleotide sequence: TGTGCCAGCAGGACAGGGGGTGCGTACAATGAGCAGTTCTTC. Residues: CASRTGGAYNEQFF.

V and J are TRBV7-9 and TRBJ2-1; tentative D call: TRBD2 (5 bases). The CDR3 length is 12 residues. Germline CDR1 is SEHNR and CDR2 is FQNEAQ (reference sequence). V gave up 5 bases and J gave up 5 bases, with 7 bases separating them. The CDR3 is CASSRGHNEQFF. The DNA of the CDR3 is TGTGCCAGCAGCCGCGGGCACAATGAGCAGTTCTTC.

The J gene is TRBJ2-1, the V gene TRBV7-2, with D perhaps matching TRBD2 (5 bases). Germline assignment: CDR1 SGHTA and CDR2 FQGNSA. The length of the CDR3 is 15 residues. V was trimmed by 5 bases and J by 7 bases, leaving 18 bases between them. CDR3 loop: CASSPPLTGWNEQFF. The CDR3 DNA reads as TGTGCCAGCAGCCCCCCCCTTACGGGGTGGAATGAGCAGTTCTTC.

CDR3 sequence reads: CASSTDRLNYNEQFF. CDR3 DNA: TGTGCCAGCAGCACCGACAGGCTAAACTACAATGAGCAGTTCTTC. J is TRBJ2-1 and V is TRBV5-6; maybe TRBD1 (6 bases). Germline CDR1 reads SGHDT; CDR2 reads YYEEEE. V dropped 4 bases and J dropped 3 bases, with 14 bases sitting between them. The length of the CDR3 is 15 residues.

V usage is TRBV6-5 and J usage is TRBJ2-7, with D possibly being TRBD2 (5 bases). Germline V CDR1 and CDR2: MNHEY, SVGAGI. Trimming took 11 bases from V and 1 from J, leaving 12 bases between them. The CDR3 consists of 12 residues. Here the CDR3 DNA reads TGTGCCTCCCGACGGGGATCCTACGAGCAGTACTTC. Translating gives CASRRGSYEQYF.

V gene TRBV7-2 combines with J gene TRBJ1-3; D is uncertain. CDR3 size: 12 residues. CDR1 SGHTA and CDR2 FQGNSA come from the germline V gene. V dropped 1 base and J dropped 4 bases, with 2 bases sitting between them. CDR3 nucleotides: TGTGCCAGCAGCTTAGTAGGAAACACCATATATTTT. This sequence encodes CASSLVGNTIYF. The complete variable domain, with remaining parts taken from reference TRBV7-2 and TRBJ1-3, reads GAGVSQSPSNKVTEKGKDVELRCDPISGHTALYWYRQSLGQGLEFLIYFQGNSAPDKSGLPSDRFSAERTGGSVSTLTIQRTQQEDSAVYLCASSLVGNTIYFGEGSWLTVV.